The following is a T cell receptor beta chain sequence with its context. This entry belongs to a study of blood T cell repertoires in COVID-19. The overall study: Sample material is recorded as cDNA or gDNA derived from T cells, B-cell-depleted T cells, or PBMCs.

V lost 5 bases, J lost 4 bases, and 8 bases stayed unmatched. Germline assignment: CDR1 LNHDA and CDR2 SQIVND (reference sequence). CDR3 length equals 16 residues. Per the study methods: Using reference gene primer amplification, nucleated cell counts were estimated. The data were produced by immunoSEQ multiplex PCR, yet TCRdb's version contains in-frame clones alone and is incomplete. The V and J calls and clone size were taken over from that table, and D and trimming were inferred from the DNA. The profile shows some 96,000 clones, about nine tenths of them singletons. Sequenced: peripheral blood. The receptor comes from a middle-aged man with active COVID-19. V and J are TRBV19 and TRBJ2-3; 11 nucleotides line up with TRBD2. CDR3 in amino acids: CASSPLAGGRADTQYF. DNA of the CDR3: TGTGCCAGTAGTCCATTAGCGGGAGGGAGGGCAGATACGCAGTATTTT.